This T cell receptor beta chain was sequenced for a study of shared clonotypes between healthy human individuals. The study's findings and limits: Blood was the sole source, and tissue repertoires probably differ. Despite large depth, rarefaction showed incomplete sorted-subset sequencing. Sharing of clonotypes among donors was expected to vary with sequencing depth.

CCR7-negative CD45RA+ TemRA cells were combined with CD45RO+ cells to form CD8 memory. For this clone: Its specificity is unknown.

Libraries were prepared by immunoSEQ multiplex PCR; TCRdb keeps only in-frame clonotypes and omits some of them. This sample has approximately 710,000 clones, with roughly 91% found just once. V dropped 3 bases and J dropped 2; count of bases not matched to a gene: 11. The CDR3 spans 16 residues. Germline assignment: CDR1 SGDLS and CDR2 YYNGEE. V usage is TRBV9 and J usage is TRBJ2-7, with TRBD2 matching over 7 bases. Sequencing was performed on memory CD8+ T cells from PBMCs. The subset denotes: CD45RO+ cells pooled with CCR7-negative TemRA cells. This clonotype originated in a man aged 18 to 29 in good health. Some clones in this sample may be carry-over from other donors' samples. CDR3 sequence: CASSGGAGRGTYEQYF. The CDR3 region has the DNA TGTGCCAGCAGCGGAGGAGCGGGGAGGGGCACCTACGAGCAGTACTTC.